This is a list of T cell receptor beta chains from one sample in a study of cytomegalovirus exposure and HLA in healthy donors. Measured with immunoSEQ multiplex PCR; TCRdb has only the in-frame clones, and not every one. The table includes roughly 150,000 clones, roughly 73% detected once. The sequenced sample was PBMCs. The receptors were gathered from a woman between 18 and 29 years old in good health and CMV-seronegative. CDR3s include the opening cysteine and the closing phenylalanine or tryptophan. A D gene is named only where the DNA matches it firmly. Expanded clones are given a class, and other clones once, few, many or no size at all.

>TRBV21-1|NA|NA|TRBJ1-5
CASVGEEPQHF
TGTGCCAGCGTGGGGGAGGAGCCCCAGCATTTT
>TRBV14|NA|NA|TRBJ2-4
CASSQVGGGSNIQYF
TGTGCCAGCAGCCAAGTAGGAGGGGGCTCGAACATTCAGTACTTC
>TRBV9|NA|NA|TRBJ2-1
CASSVGQGFGDDNEQFF
TGTGCCAGCAGCGTGGGCCAGGGGTTTGGGGACGACAATGAGCAGTTCTTC
>TRBV27|once|NA|TRBJ2-3
CASRHPRAGTDTQYF
TGTGCCAGCAGGCACCCCCGGGCGGGAACAGATACGCAGTATTTT
>TRBV6-5|NA|TRBD2|TRBJ2-1
CASSPPAGRYNEQFF
TGTGCCAGCAGCCCCCCAGCGGGGAGGTACAATGAGCAGTTCTTC
>TRBV7-8|few|TRBD2|TRBJ2-1
CASSLTRGALSDEQFF
TGTGCCAGCAGCTTAACGCGGGGGGCGCTTTCGGATGAGCAGTTCTTC
>TRBV12-5|NA|TRBD2|TRBJ2-2
CASGLVRWLAGDQAGELFF
TGTGCTAGTGGTTTGGTAAGGTGGCTAGCGGGAGACCAAGCCGGGGAGCTGTTTTTT
>TRBV27|NA|NA|TRBJ2-1
CASSLGRPPYNEQFF
TGTGCCAGCAGTTTGGGCCGCCCCCCCTACAATGAGCAGTTCTTC
>TRBV6-5|few|NA|TRBJ1-1
CASSYSTRSNTEAFF
TGTGCCAGCAGTTACTCGACCAGGTCGAACACTGAAGCTTTCTTT
>TRBV2|NA|NA|TRBJ2-3
CASRLSTDTQYF
TGTGCCAGCAGACTAAGCACAGATACGCAGTATTTT
>TRBV7-2|NA|NA|TRBJ2-5
CASSRGGAQETQYF
TGTGCCAGCAGTAGGGGGGGGGCTCAAGAGACCCAGTACTTC
>TRBV5-1|once|NA|TRBJ1-1
CASSLGQFTEAFF
TGCGCCAGCAGCTTGGGACAGTTCACTGAAGCTTTCTTT
>TRBV6-5|NA|TRBD2|TRBJ2-7
CASSDRGGPTYEQYF
TGTGCCAGCAGCGACCGGGGGGGCCCCACCTACGAGCAGTACTTC
>TRBV6-6|NA|TRBD1|TRBJ2-1
CASCRDRGFDEQFF
TGTGCCAGCTGCCGGGACAGGGGTTTTGATGAGCAGTTCTTC
>TRBV9|NA|TRBD1|TRBJ1-4
CASSPSGTGASNEKLFF
TGTGCCAGCAGTCCTTCCGGGACAGGGGCTTCTAATGAAAAACTGTTTTTT
>TRBV4-3|NA|NA|TRBJ2-2
CASSQDWGATGELFF
TGCGCCAGCAGCCAAGATTGGGGAGCCACCGGGGAGCTGTTTTTT
>TRBV9|NA|NA|TRBJ2-1
CASSAPVDSPGDNEQFF
TGTGCCAGCAGCGCACCAGTCGACTCTCCGGGGGACAATGAGCAGTTCTTC
>TRBV6-5|few|TRBD1|TRBJ2-5
CASSIRTGSKETQYF
TGTGCCAGCAGCATCAGGACAGGCAGTAAAGAGACCCAGTACTTC
>TRBV5-4|NA|NA|TRBJ1-5
CAGSFGVGNQPQHF
TGTGCCGGCAGCTTCGGGGTTGGCAATCAGCCCCAGCATTTT
>TRBV9|NA|NA|TRBJ1-1
CASSVVDGENTEAFF
TGTGCCAGCAGCGTAGTTGACGGGGAGAACACTGAAGCTTTCTTT
>TRBV19|NA|TRBD1|TRBJ1-1
CASSIKGAGSEAFF
TGTGCCAGTAGTATAAAGGGGGCAGGGTCTGAAGCTTTCTTT
>TRBV19|NA|NA|TRBJ2-3
CASSIPTSDTQYF
TGTGCCAGTAGTATCCCGACTTCAGATACGCAGTATTTT
>TRBV10-3|NA|NA|TRBJ1-6
CAISEGDGGSSYNSPLHF
TGTGCCATCAGTGAGGGTGATGGGGGGAGCTCCTATAATTCACCCCTCCACTTT
>TRBV6-4|NA|NA|TRBJ2-3
CASSDSTGGEGDTQYF
TGTGCCAGCAGTGACTCTACGGGGGGCGAGGGAGATACGCAGTATTTT
>TRBV10-3|NA|NA|TRBJ2-3
CAISALEGSDTQYF
TGTGCCATCAGTGCCCTCGAGGGCTCAGATACGCAGTATTTT
>TRBV4-3|few|TRBD1|TRBJ2-7
CASSQNDRGHYEQYF
TGCGCCAGCAGCCAAAATGACAGGGGACACTACGAGCAGTACTTC
>TRBV19|NA|NA|TRBJ1-4
CASSIAGDYSEKLFF
TGTGCCAGTAGTATAGCCGGTGACTACAGCGAAAAACTGTTTTTT
>TRBV30|few|NA|TRBJ1-2
CAWVVGVYGYTF
TGTGCCTGGGTGGTAGGGGTTTATGGCTACACCTTC
>TRBV9|NA|NA|TRBJ2-3
CASSPGEWVADTQYF
TGTGCCAGCAGCCCGGGGGAGTGGGTCGCAGATACGCAGTATTTT
>TRBV19|NA|NA|TRBJ1-1
CASLPRQGRTEAFF
TGTGCCAGTTTACCCCGCCAGGGAAGGACTGAAGCTTTCTTT
>TRBV18|once|NA|TRBJ1-1
CASSQQGTEAFF
TGTGCCAGCTCACAGCAGGGGACGGAAGCTTTCTTT
>TRBV7-7|once|NA|TRBJ1-4
CASSPGPRATNEKLFF
TGTGCCAGCAGCCCAGGGCCAAGGGCAACTAATGAAAAACTGTTTTTT
>TRBV6-6|NA|NA|TRBJ1-1
CASSYSNGWMPEAFF
TGTGCCAGCAGTTACTCGAACGGGTGGATGCCTGAAGCTTTCTTT
>TRBV2|NA|NA|TRBJ1-3
CASKRNVVGNTIYF
TGTGCCAGCAAGAGGAATGTAGTTGGAAACACCATATATTTT
>TRBV5-1|NA|NA|TRBJ2-5
CASRSEETQYF
TGCGCCAGCAGAAGCGAAGAGACCCAGTACTTC